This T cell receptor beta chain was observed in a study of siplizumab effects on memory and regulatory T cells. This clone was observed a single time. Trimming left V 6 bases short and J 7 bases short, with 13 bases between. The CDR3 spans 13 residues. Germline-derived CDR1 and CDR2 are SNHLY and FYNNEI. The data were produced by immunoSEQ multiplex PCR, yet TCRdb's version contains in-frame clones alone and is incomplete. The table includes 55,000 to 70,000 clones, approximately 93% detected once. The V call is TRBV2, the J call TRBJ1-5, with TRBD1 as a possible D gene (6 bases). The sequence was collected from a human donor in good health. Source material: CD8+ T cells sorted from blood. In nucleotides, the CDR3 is TGTGCCAGCAGGGCCATCGGGGGCCAGCCCCAGCATTTT. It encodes CASRAIGGQPQHF.